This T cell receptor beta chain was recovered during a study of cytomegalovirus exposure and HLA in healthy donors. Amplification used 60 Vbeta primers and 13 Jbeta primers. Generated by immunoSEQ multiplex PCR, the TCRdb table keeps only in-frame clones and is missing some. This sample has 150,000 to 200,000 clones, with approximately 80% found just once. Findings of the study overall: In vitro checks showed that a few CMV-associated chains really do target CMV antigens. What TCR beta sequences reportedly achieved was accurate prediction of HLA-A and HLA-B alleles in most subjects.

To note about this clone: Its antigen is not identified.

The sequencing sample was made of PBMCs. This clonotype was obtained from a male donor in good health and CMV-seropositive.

CDR3 loop: CASSATSGGLQETQYF. CDR3 in DNA: TGTGCCAGCAGCGCTACTAGCGGGGGCCTCCAAGAGACCCAGTACTTC. The rearrangement uses TRBV7-2 and TRBJ2-5, with 11 bases aligning to TRBD2. The CDR3 is 16 amino acids. Germline values: CDR1 SGHTA, CDR2 FQGNSA. The ends lost 5 bases at V and 1 base at J; junction bases unmatched: 6.